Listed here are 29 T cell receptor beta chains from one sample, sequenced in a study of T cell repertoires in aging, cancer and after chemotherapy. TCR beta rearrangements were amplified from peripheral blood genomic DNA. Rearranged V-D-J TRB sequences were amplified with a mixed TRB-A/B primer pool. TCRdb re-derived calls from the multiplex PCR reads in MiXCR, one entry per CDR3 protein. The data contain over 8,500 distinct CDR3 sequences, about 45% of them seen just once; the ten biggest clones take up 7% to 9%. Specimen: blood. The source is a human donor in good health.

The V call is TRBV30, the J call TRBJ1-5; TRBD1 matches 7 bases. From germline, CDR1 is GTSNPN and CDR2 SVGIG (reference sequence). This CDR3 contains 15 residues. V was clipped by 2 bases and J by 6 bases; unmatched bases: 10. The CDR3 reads CAWSLQGSSGQPQHF. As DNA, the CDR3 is TGTGCCTGGAGTTTACAGGGGTCAAGTGGTCAGCCCCAGCATTTT.

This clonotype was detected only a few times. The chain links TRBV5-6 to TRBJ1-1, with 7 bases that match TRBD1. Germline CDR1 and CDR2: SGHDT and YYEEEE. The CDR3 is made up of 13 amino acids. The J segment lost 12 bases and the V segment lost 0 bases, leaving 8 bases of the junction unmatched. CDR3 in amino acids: CASSLGKGAWSFF. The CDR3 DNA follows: TGTGCCAGCAGCTTGGGGAAGGGGGCTTGGTCTTTCTTT.

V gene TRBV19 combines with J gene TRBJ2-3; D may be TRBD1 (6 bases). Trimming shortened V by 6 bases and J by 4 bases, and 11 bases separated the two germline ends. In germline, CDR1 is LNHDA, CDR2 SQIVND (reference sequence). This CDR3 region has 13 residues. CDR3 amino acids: CASRMGHPDTQYF. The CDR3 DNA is TGTGCCAGTAGAATGGGACATCCAGATACGCAGTATTTT.

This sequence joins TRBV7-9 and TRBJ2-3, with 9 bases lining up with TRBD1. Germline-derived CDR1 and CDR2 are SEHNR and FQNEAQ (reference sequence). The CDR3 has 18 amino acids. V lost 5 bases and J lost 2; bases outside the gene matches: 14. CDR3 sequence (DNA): TGTGCCAGCAGCCGTCGGAGAGTTACAGGGGGCGTCACAGATACGCAGTATTTT. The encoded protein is CASSRRRVTGGVTDTQYF.

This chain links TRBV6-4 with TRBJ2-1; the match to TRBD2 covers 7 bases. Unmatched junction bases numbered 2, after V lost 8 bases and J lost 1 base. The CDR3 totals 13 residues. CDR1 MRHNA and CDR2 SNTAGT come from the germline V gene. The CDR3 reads CASAGASYNEQFF. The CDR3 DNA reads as TGTGCCAGCGCGGGAGCATCCTACAATGAGCAGTTCTTC.

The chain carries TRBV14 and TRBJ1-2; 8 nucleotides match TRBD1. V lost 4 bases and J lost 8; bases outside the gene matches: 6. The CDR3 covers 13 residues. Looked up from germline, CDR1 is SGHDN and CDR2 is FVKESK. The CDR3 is CASSLQGARGYTF. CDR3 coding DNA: TGTGCCAGCAGCCTGCAGGGGGCAAGGGGCTACACCTTC.

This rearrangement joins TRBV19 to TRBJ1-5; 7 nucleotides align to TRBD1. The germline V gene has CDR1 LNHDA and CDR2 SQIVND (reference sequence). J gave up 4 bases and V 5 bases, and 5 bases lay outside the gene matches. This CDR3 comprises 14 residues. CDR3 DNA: TGTGCCAGTAGTCCCCAGGGGGGGAATCAGCCCCAGCATTTT. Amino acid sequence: CASSPQGGNQPQHF.

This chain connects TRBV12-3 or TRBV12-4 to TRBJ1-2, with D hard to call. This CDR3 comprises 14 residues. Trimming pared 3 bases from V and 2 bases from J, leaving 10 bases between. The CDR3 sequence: CASSLWGENYGYTF. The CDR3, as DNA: TGTGCCAGCAGTTTGTGGGGAGAGAACTATGGCTACACCTTC.

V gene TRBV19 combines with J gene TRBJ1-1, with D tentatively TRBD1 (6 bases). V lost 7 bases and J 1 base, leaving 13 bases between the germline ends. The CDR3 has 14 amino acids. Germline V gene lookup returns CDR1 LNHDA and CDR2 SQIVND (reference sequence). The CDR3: CASTSDRSNTEAFF. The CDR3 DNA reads TGTGCCAGTACCTCCGACAGGTCGAACACTGAAGCTTTCTTT.

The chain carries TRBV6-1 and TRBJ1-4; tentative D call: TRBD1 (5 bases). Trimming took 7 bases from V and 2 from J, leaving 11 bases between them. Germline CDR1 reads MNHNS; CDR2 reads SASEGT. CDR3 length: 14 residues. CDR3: CASNTGGTNEKLFF. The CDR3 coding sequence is TGTGCCAGCAACACAGGAGGCACTAATGAAAAACTGTTTTTT.

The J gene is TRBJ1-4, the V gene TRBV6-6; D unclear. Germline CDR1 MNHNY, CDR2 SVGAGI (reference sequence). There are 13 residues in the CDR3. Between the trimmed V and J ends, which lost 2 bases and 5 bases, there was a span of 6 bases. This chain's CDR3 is CASSYRVNEKLFF. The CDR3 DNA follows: TGTGCCAGCAGTTACCGGGTCAATGAAAAACTGTTTTTT.

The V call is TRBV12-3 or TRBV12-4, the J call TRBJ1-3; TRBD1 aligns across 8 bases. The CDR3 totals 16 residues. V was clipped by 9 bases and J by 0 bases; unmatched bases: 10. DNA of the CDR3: TGTGCCAGTAATAGACAGGGGCCTTCCTCTGGAAACACCATATATTTT. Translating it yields CASNRQGPSSGNTIYF.

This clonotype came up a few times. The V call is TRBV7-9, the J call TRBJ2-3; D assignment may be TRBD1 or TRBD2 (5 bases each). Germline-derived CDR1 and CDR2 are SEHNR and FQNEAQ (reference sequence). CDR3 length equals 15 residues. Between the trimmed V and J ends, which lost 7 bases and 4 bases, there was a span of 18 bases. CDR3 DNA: TGTGCCAGCAATCCCGGGACGGCGGTATCAGATACGCAGTATTTT. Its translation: CASNPGTAVSDTQYF. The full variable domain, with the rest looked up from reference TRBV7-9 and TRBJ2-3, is DTGVSQNPRHKITKRGQNVTFRCDPISEHNRLYWYRQTLGQGPEFLTYFQNEAQLEKSRLLSDRFSAERPKGSFSTLEIQRTEQGDSAMYLCASNPGTAVSDTQYFGPGTRLTVL.

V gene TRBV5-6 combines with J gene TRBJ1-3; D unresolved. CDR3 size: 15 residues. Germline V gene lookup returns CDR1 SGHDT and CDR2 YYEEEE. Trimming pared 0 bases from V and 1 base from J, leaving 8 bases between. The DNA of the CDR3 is TGTGCCAGCAGCTTGGTACGGGTATCTGGAAACACCATATATTTT. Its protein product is CASSLVRVSGNTIYF. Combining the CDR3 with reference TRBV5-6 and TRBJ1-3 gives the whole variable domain DAGVTQSPTHLIKTRGQQVTLRCSPKSGHDTVSWYQQALGQGPQFIFQYYEEEERQRGNFPDRFSGHQFPNYSSELNVNALLLGDSALYLCASSLVRVSGNTIYFGEGSWLTVV.

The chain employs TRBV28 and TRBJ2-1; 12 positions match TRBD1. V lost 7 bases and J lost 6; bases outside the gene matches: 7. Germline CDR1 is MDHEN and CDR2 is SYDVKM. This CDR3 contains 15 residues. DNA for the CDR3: TGTGCCAGCACGTCGGGACAGGGGGCGTTCAATGAGCAGTTCTTC. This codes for CASTSGQGAFNEQFF.

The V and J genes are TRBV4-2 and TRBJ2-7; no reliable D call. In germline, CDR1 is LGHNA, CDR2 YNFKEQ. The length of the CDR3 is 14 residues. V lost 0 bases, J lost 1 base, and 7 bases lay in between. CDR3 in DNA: TGTGCCAGCAGCCAAGATCTAGGGTCCTACGAGCAGTACTTC. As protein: CASSQDLGSYEQYF.

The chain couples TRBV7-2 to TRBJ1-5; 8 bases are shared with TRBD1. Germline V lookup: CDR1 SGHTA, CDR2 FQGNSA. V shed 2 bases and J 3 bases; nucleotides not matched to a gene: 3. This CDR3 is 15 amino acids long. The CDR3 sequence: CASSLTGGVNQPQHF. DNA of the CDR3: TGTGCCAGCAGCTTAACAGGGGGTGTCAATCAGCCCCAGCATTTT.

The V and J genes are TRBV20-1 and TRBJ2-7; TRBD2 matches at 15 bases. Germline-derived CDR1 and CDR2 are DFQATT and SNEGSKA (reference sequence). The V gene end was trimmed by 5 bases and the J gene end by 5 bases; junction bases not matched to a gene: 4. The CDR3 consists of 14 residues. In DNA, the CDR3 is TGCAGTGCTCCCGGGACTAGCGGGAGGAACGAGCAGTACTTC. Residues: CSAPGTSGRNEQYF.

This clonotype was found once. CDR3 protein: CASRGQGATSGRAREQFF. The CDR3 nucleotides are TGTGCCAGCAGGGGACAGGGGGCTACTAGCGGGAGGGCCAGAGAGCAGTTCTTC. The rearrangement uses TRBV6-1 and TRBJ2-1; maybe TRBD2 (13 bases). The CDR3 is made up of 18 amino acids. From germline, CDR1 is MNHNS and CDR2 SASEGT. The V and J ends lost 6 bases and 10 bases respectively, with 31 bases between them.

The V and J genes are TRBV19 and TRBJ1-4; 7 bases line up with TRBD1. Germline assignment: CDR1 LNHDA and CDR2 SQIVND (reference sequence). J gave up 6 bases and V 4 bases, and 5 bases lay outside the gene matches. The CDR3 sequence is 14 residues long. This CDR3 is CASSNTGAYEKLFF. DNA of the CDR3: TGTGCCAGTAGTAATACAGGGGCCTATGAAAAACTGTTTTTT.

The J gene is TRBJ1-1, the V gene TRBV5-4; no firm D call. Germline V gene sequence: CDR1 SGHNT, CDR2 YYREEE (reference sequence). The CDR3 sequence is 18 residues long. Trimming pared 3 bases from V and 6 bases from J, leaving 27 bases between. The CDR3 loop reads CASSSPWKVEGLSAEAFF. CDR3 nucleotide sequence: TGTGCCAGCAGCTCGCCCTGGAAGGTCGAGGGATTGAGCGCTGAAGCTTTCTTT. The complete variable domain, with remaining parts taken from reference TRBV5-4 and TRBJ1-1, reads ETGVTQSPTHLIKTRGQQVTLRCSSQSGHNTVSWYQQALGQGPQFIFQYYREEENGRGNFPPRFSGLQFPNYSSELNVNALELDDSALYLCASSSPWKVEGLSAEAFFGQGTRLTVV.

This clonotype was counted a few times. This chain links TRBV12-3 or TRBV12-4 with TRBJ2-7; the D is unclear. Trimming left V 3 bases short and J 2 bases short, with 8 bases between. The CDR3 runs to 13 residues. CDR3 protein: CASSFTATYEQYF. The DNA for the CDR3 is TGTGCCAGCAGTTTTACAGCCACCTACGAGCAGTACTTC.

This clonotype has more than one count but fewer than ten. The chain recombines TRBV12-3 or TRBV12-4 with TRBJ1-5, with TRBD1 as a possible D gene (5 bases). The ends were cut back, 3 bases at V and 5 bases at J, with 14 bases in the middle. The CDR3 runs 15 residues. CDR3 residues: CASSFARRGDQPQHF. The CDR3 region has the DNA TGTGCCAGCAGTTTTGCGAGGAGGGGAGATCAGCCCCAGCATTTT.

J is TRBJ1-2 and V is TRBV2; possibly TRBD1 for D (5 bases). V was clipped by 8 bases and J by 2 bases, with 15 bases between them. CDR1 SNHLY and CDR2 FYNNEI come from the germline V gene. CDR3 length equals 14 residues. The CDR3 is CASSRQRMNYGYTF. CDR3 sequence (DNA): TGTGCCAGCTCCCGACAGAGAATGAACTATGGCTACACCTTC.

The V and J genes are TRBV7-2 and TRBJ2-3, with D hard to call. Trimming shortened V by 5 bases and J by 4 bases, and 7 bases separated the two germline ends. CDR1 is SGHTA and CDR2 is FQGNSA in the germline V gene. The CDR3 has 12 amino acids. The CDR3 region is CASSHYSDTQYF. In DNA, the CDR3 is TGTGCCAGCAGCCACTACTCAGATACGCAGTATTTT.

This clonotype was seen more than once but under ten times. The CDR3 DNA reads TGCGCCAGCAGCTTGGAGGGGGGTAATCAGCCCCAGCATTTT. It translates to CASSLEGGNQPQHF. The chain uses TRBV5-1 and TRBJ1-5, with a tentative D call TRBD1 (6 bases). The CDR3 totals 14 residues. The germline CDR1 and CDR2 sequences are SGHRS and YFSETQ. Trimming pared 0 bases from V and 4 bases from J, leaving 8 bases between.

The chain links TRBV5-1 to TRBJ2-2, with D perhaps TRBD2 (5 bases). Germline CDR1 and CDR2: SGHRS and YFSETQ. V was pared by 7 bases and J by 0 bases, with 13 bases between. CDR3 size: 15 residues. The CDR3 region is CASRRTGANTGELFF. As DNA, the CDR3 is TGCGCCAGCCGACGAACCGGGGCGAACACCGGGGAGCTGTTTTTT. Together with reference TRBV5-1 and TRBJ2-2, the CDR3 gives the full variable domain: KAGVTQTPRYLIKTRGQQVTLSCSPISGHRSVSWYQQTPGQGLQFLFEYFSETQRNKGNFPGRFSGRQFSNSRSEMNVSTLELGDSALYLCASRRTGANTGELFFGEGSRLTVL.

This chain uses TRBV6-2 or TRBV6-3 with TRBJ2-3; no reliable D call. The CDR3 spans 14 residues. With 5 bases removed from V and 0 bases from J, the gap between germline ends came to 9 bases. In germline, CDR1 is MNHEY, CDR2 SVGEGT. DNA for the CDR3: TGTGCCAGCAGTCGATTCGGCAGCACAGATACGCAGTATTTT. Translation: CASSRFGSTDTQYF.

CDR3 residues: CAWIPRGSDEQFF. In DNA form, the CDR3 reads TGTGCCTGGATTCCACGAGGGAGCGATGAGCAGTTCTTC. V gene TRBV30 combines with J gene TRBJ2-1; D possibly corresponds to TRBD2 (5 bases). CDR3 length: 13 residues. Germline V lookup: CDR1 GTSNPN, CDR2 SVGIG (reference sequence). The V gene lost 4 bases and the J gene lost 8 bases, with 15 bases spanning the gap.